This TCR beta chain was recorded in a study of T-cell reconstitution after alpha-beta-depleted transplantation in children. Trimming removed 10 bases at V and 1 base at J, with 8 bases between. Germline CDR1 MNHNY, CDR2 SVGAGI (reference sequence). This CDR3 spans 12 amino acids. For TCRbeta, the library was prepared with unique molecular identifiers. TCRdb re-analysed the PCR reads in MiXCR, keeping a single row per CDR3 protein. In the table there are about 600,000 distinct CDR3 sequences, about 10% of which are singletons. This clonotype has at least ten counts. Sequencing used PBMCs from the stem cell graft donor, obtained from the stem cell graft. The clonotype was recovered from a human donor who donated a stem cell graft to a child with acute myeloid leukemia. The chain joins TRBV6-6 to TRBJ1-3; D possibly corresponds to TRBD1 (5 bases). As DNA, the CDR3 is TGTGCCACCGGGACTTCTGGAAACACCATATATTTT. Translating it yields CATGTSGNTIYF.